Given below is one TCR beta chain in context. The V end lost 8 bases, the J end lost 7 bases, and 9 bases lay between the germline ends. Germline V lookup: CDR1 KGHSH, CDR2 LQKENI. The CDR3 consists of 10 residues. This entry is derived from a study of blood T cell repertoires in COVID-19. Looking at the study overall: From the United States, Italy and Spain came samples of acute and convalescent COVID-19. T cells, B-cell-depleted T cells, or PBMCs supplied cDNA or gDNA.

Study processing details: How many nucleated cells were present was estimated from reference gene primer amplification. TCRdb keeps only in-frame clones here, not all; method: immunoSEQ multiplex PCR. From that table come the V and J calls and clone size; the DNA was used to work out D and trimming. The sample has about 180,000 clones; approximately 81% are singletons. The chain carries TRBV18 and TRBJ2-7; a weak D match, TRBD2 (6 bases). The sequenced sample consisted of peripheral blood. The TCR comes from a woman of 80 years or more with active or convalescent COVID-19. The CDR3: CASRGEEQYF. In nucleotides, the CDR3 is TGTGCCAGCCGCGGGGAGGAGCAGTACTTC. The variable domain in full, completed from reference TRBV18 and TRBJ2-7, reads NAGVMQNPRHLVRRRGQEARLRCSPMKGHSHVYWYRQLPEEGLKFMVYLQKENIIDESGMPKERFSAEFPKEGPSILRIQQVVRGDSAAYFCASRGEEQYFGPGTRLTVT.